What follows are 5 T cell receptor beta chains derived from one specimen sequenced in a study of shared clonotypes between healthy human individuals. TCRdb's table, derived via immunoSEQ multiplex PCR, lists solely in-frame clones and lacks some. The table shows some 1,100,000 clones, with approximately 80% occurring only once. Sequencing input: memory CD4+ T cells from PBMCs. Subset in this sample: CD45RA-negative fraction. The receptor source for this set is a man younger than 35 in good health. Some clones in this sample may be carry-over from other donors' samples.

This clone was counted a few times. This chain joins TRBV29-1 and TRBJ2-6; no firm D call. The CDR3 runs 15 residues. V lost 6 bases and J 0 bases, leaving 12 bases between the germline ends. The germline gives CDR1 SQVTM, CDR2 ANQGSEA. The CDR3 spells CSVPSSNSGANVLTF. The DNA for the CDR3 is TGCAGCGTCCCGAGCTCGAACTCTGGGGCCAACGTCCTGACTTTC. Variable domain in full (rest from reference TRBV29-1 and TRBJ2-6): SAVISQKPSRDICQRGTSLTIQCQVDSQVTMMFWYRQQPGQSLTLIATANQGSEATYESGFVIDKFPISRPNLTFSTLTVSNMSPEDSSIYLCSVPSSNSGANVLTFGAGSRLTVL.

As regards this clone: This may be a read error: a much more frequent sequence differs by one nucleotide. The gene calls are TRBV2 and TRBJ2-7; D is unclear. Germline CDR1 is SNHLY and CDR2 is FYNNEI. V was pared by 4 bases and J by 3 bases, with 4 bases between. There are 11 residues in the CDR3. The CDR3, as DNA: TGTGCCAGCAGTGCCATCTACGAGCAGTACTTC. This translates into CASSAIYEQYF.

V is TRBV19 and J is TRBJ2-1; 9 bases match TRBD2. The V gene's germline CDR1 is LNHDA and CDR2 SQIVND (reference sequence). J was trimmed by 0 bases and V by 0 bases; bases with no gene match: 3. This CDR3 has 17 amino acids. The CDR3 sequence is CASSIDLSGSSYNEQFF. The CDR3 DNA sequence: TGTGCCAGTAGTATAGACCTTAGCGGGAGCTCCTACAATGAGCAGTTCTTC.

The CDR3, as DNA: TGTGCCAGCTCACCAGGACTAGCGGGACTCGGGGAGCTGTTTTTT. It translates to CASSPGLAGLGELFF. V and J are TRBV18 and TRBJ2-2; 12 positions match TRBD2. Germline-derived CDR1 and CDR2 are KGHSH and LQKENI. This CDR3 has 15 amino acids. J gave up 7 bases and V 2 bases, and 2 bases lay outside the gene matches.

At least ten counts were recorded for this clone. This sample includes further DNA sequences coding for the same CDR3. The chain couples TRBV4-2 to TRBJ1-4, with a weak D call TRBD1 (6 bases). V was shortened by 1 base and J by 0 bases, with 9 bases between the two germline ends. This CDR3 has 16 amino acids. Per the germline V gene, CDR1 is LGHNA and CDR2 is YNFKEQ. CDR3 nucleotide sequence: TGTGCCAGCAGCCAAGTACAGGGAACAACTAATGAAAAACTGTTTTTT. This sequence encodes CASSQVQGTTNEKLFF.